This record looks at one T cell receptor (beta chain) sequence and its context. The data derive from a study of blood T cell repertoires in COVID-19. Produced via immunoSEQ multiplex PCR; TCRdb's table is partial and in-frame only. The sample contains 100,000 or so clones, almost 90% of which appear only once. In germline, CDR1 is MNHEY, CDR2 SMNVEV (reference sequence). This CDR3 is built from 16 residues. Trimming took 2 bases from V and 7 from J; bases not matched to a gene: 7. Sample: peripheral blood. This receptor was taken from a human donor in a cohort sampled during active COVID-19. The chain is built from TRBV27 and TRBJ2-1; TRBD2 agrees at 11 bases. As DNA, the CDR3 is TGTGCCAGCAGTTTAATACTAGCGGGAGTCCGGAATGAGCAGTTCTTC. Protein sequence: CASSLILAGVRNEQFF.